The 29 T cell receptor beta chains reported below all come from one sample, sequenced in a study of blood T cell repertoires in COVID-19. Sequenced by immunoSEQ multiplex PCR; TCRdb stores in-frame clones only, minus some. Of about 120,000 clones listed, over 70% are singletons. Sequenced input: peripheral blood. These receptors all come from a woman in her 70s with acute or convalescent COVID-19.

The chain links TRBV24-1 to TRBJ1-1; weak D call: TRBD1 (5 bases). CDR3 size: 13 residues. The V gene lost 7 bases and the J gene lost 4 bases, with 12 bases spanning the gap. Germline V gives CDR1 KGHDR, CDR2 SFDVKD. The CDR3, as DNA: TGTGCCACCAGGGGTGCAGGGATCACTGAAGCTTTCTTT. Its protein product is CATRGAGITEAFF.

This chain joins TRBV12-3 or TRBV12-4 and TRBJ1-6, with no clear D. V dropped 0 bases and J dropped 16 bases, with 10 bases sitting between them. The CDR3 has 12 amino acids. The CDR3 bases are TGTGCCAGCAGTTTAGCGCGCCTTGAACTCCACTTT. Translated, it gives CASSLARLELHF.

The V and J genes are TRBV10-2 and TRBJ1-5; weak D call: TRBD1 (5 bases). V was pared by 7 bases and J by 2 bases, with 12 bases between. CDR3 length equals 14 residues. CDR1 is WSHSY and CDR2 is SAAADI in the germline V gene. The CDR3 DNA follows: TGCGCCAGCACGGCAGGGTTGGGCAATCAGCCCCAGCATTTT. This codes for CASTAGLGNQPQHF.

The gene calls are TRBV7-9 and TRBJ2-7; 10 positions match TRBD1. CDR3 size: 16 residues. The V gene end was trimmed by 5 bases and the J gene end by 3 bases; junction bases not matched to a gene: 10. The germline CDR1 and CDR2 sequences are SEHNR and FQNEAQ (reference sequence). The DNA for the CDR3 is TGTGCCAGCAGCCTAATTGCGGGACAGGGGTACTACGAGCAGTACTTC. Its protein is CASSLIAGQGYYEQYF. The full variable domain, completed using reference TRBV7-9 and TRBJ2-7, is DTGVSQNPRHKITKRGQNVTFRCDPISEHNRLYWYRQTLGQGPEFLTYFQNEAQLEKSRLLSDRFSAERPKGSFSTLEIQRTEQGDSAMYLCASSLIAGQGYYEQYFGPGTRLTVT.

The chain carries TRBV10-3 and TRBJ2-2; 9 bases are shared with TRBD2. Looked up from germline, CDR1 is ENHRY and CDR2 is SYGVKD. CDR3 length equals 17 residues. The V segment lost 0 bases and the J segment 8 bases; nucleotides outside the gene matches: 10. The chain's CDR3 is CAISESGASGAPGELFF. In nucleotides, the CDR3 is TGTGCCATCAGTGAGTCGGGGGCTAGCGGGGCCCCTGGGGAGCTGTTTTTT.

In this sample, this clone turned up a few times. J is TRBJ2-1 and V is TRBV10-3; the match to TRBD2 covers 9 bases. The trim removed 6 bases at V and 3 bases at J, leaving 6 bases unmatched. The CDR3 length is 15 residues. CDR1 ENHRY and CDR2 SYGVKD come from the germline V gene. For the CDR3, the DNA is TGTGCCATCAGCCCTGGACTAGCGAACTACAATGAGCAGTTCTTC. Its translation is CAISPGLANYNEQFF.

The gene calls are TRBV9 and TRBJ2-2; no clear D gene. Looked up from germline, CDR1 is SGDLS and CDR2 is YYNGEE. The V end was cut by 4 bases, the J end by 8 bases, with 6 bases between. This CDR3 region has 11 residues. The CDR3 bases are TGTGCCAGCAGCCATAGTGGGGAGCTGTTTTTT. It translates to CASSHSGELFF. The full variable domain, in which reference TRBV9 and TRBJ2-2 provide the parts outside the CDR3, is DSGVTQTPKHLITATGQRVTLRCSPRSGDLSVYWYQQSLDQGLQFLIQYYNGEERAKGNILERFSAQQFPDLHSELNLSSLELGDSALYFCASSHSGELFFGEGSRLTVL.

J is TRBJ1-4 and V is TRBV5-5; D gene unclear. This CDR3 region has 14 residues. CDR1 and CDR2 (germline): SGHKS, YYEKEE (reference sequence). V shed 7 bases and J shed 8 bases, with 18 bases lying between them. DNA of the CDR3: TGTGCCAGCGGTCAAATCGCTGGGAGGGAAAAACTGTTTTTT. Translation gives CASGQIAGREKLFF.

The chain is built from TRBV27 and TRBJ1-2; 11 nucleotides match TRBD1. CDR1 MNHEY and CDR2 SMNVEV come from the germline V gene (reference sequence). J lost 2 bases, V lost 6 bases, and 8 bases had no gene match. This CDR3 has 16 residues. Here the CDR3 DNA reads TGTGCCAGCAGCAGATCCCGGGACAGGGGGAACTATGGCTACACCTTC. It encodes CASSRSRDRGNYGYTF.

J is TRBJ2-5 and V is TRBV19; 13 bases agree with TRBD2. V shed 7 bases, J shed 4 bases, and the junction held 3 bases outside the gene matches. This CDR3 spans 14 amino acids. Looked up from germline, CDR1 is LNHDA and CDR2 is SQIVND (reference sequence). CDR3 in amino acids: CASKGTSGVETQYF. DNA for the CDR3: TGTGCCAGTAAAGGGACTAGCGGGGTAGAGACCCAGTACTTC.

The CDR3 nucleotides are TGCGCCAGCAGCTTAACAAACCCGGGACAGGGATCCCAGTACTTC. Encoded protein: CASSLTNPGQGSQYF. The gene calls are TRBV5-1 and TRBJ2-5, with 9 bases identical to TRBD1. Germline loops: CDR1 SGHRS, CDR2 YFSETQ. This CDR3 has 15 amino acids. V lost 2 bases to trimming and J lost 9 bases; unmatched junction nucleotides: 11.

This sequence joins TRBV12-3 or TRBV12-4 and TRBJ2-5; D unclear. The CDR3 extends over 11 amino acids. V was cut by 4 bases and J by 5 bases, with 5 bases left in between. CDR3 nucleotides: TGTGCCAGCAGTTCGGGTGAGACCCAGTACTTC. Translated, it gives CASSSGETQYF.

V is TRBV10-2 and J is TRBJ1-2, with a tentative D call TRBD1 (6 bases). V lost 2 bases and J lost 0, with 13 bases in between. In germline, CDR1 is WSHSY, CDR2 SAAADI. CDR3 length: 16 residues. CDR3 loop: CASSEGGRIANYGYTF. The CDR3, as DNA: TGCGCCAGCAGTGAGGGGGGCAGGATAGCTAACTATGGCTACACCTTC.

The rearrangement joins TRBV3-1 (or the pseudogene TRBV3-2) to TRBJ1-6; 7 bases align to TRBD1. Germline V gene sequence: CDR1 LGHDT, CDR2 YNNKEL (reference sequence). The V gene end was trimmed by 4 bases and the J gene end by 7 bases; junction bases not matched to a gene: 7. The CDR3 extends over 15 amino acids. The CDR3 DNA is TGTGCCAGCAGCCCCCGCCAGGGGGTAAATTCACCCCTCCACTTT. This encodes CASSPRQGVNSPLHF.

J is TRBJ1-2 and V is TRBV7-6; tentatively, D is TRBD1 (6 bases). There are 15 residues in the CDR3. CDR1 is SGHVS and CDR2 is FNYEAQ in the germline V gene. Trimming stripped 1 base from V and 8 bases from J, with 17 bases between. The CDR3 is CASSLEVGGTGGYTF. DNA for the CDR3: TGTGCCAGCAGCTTAGAAGTAGGGGGAACGGGCGGCTACACCTTC.

V is TRBV5-4 and J is TRBJ2-7, with D maybe TRBD2 (5 bases). The CDR3 runs to 14 residues. The germline V gene has CDR1 SGHNT and CDR2 YYREEE (reference sequence). Trimming removed 4 bases from V and 2 bases from J, with 13 bases in between. The CDR3 DNA follows: TGTGCCAGCAGCAGACCCGGGAATGCCTACGAGCAGTACTTC. Protein product: CASSRPGNAYEQYF.

The chain joins TRBV19 to TRBJ1-5, with D uncertain. The germline V and J ends were trimmed by 5 bases and 4 bases, with 12 bases remaining between them. This CDR3 has 14 residues. Germline-derived CDR1 and CDR2 are LNHDA and SQIVND (reference sequence). Here the CDR3 DNA reads TGTGCCAGTAGTCAGACCGGAGGAAATCAGCCCCAGCATTTT. It translates to CASSQTGGNQPQHF.

This sequence joins TRBV5-1 and TRBJ2-3; D is undetermined. The CDR3 length is 14 residues. Germline CDR1 reads SGHRS; CDR2 reads YFSETQ. The V gene lost 0 bases and the J gene lost 2 bases, with 7 bases spanning the gap. DNA of the CDR3: TGCGCCAGCAGCTTGGGCTGGCCCACAGATACGCAGTATTTT. Translating it yields CASSLGWPTDTQYF.

The V gene is TRBV21-1, the J gene TRBJ2-7; the table's D gene call, TRBD2, was not cross checked with the DNA. TRBV21-1 is a pseudogene segment. The CDR3 runs to 17 residues. The CDR3 DNA reads as TGTGCCAGCAGCAAAGGCGGCGGGGGGCTAAGCTCCTACGAGCAGTACTTC. Its translation: CASSKGGGGLSSYEQYF.

The rearrangement uses TRBV28 and TRBJ1-5, with TRBD1 as a possible D gene (6 bases). Trimming pared 6 bases from V and 5 bases from J, leaving 14 bases between. This CDR3 region has 14 residues. Germline CDR1 MDHEN, CDR2 SYDVKM. CDR3 loop: CASRPGQDDQPQHF. The CDR3 nucleotides read TGTGCCAGCAGACCGGGACAAGACGATCAGCCCCAGCATTTT.

In regard to this clone: This specimen includes other DNA sequences encoding the same CDR3. The chain carries TRBV12-3 or TRBV12-4 and TRBJ2-2; unclear D gene. The CDR3 totals 13 residues. Trimming took off 5 bases at V and 2 bases at J, with 6 bases between the two ends. CDR3 amino acids: CASSPRNTGELFF. In nucleotides, the CDR3 is TGTGCCAGCAGTCCCAGAAACACCGGGGAGCTGTTTTTT.

V and J are TRBV24-1 and TRBJ1-1, with 8 positions matching TRBD1. Unmatched junction bases numbered 4, after V lost 6 bases and J lost 5 bases. The CDR3 covers 13 residues. Germline assignment: CDR1 KGHDR and CDR2 SFDVKD. CDR3 sequence: CATSQGAWTEAFF. The CDR3 nucleotides read TGTGCCACCAGTCAGGGGGCTTGGACTGAAGCTTTCTTT.

The chain carries TRBV19 and TRBJ2-6; 8 nucleotides line up with TRBD1. CDR3 length: 17 amino acids. In germline, CDR1 is LNHDA, CDR2 SQIVND (reference sequence). With V trimmed by 7 bases and J by 2 bases, 10 bases remained unmatched. The CDR3 nucleotides read TGTGCCAGTAAGGATGAGACAGGGGTAACTGGGGCCAACGTCCTGACTTTC. Protein product: CASKDETGVTGANVLTF.

The CDR3 sequence is CASSRRDRGAGGYTF. CDR3 bases: TGTGCCAGCAGCCGCCGGGACAGGGGGGCCGGTGGCTACACCTTC. The chain combines TRBV3-1 (or the pseudogene TRBV3-2) with TRBJ1-2; 11 bases agree with TRBD1. Germline V gene sequence: CDR1 LGHDT, CDR2 YNNKEL (reference sequence). The CDR3 is 15 amino acids. V shed 4 bases, J shed 7 bases, and the junction held 8 bases outside the gene matches.

The CDR3 sequence: CASRQLGAAFF. The DNA for the CDR3 is TGTGCCAGCAGACAACTTGGGGCAGCTTTCTTT. The V gene is TRBV28, the J gene TRBJ1-1, with D possibly being TRBD1 (5 bases). The germline gives CDR1 MDHEN, CDR2 SYDVKM. Trimming removed 6 bases at V and 10 bases at J, with 12 bases between. The CDR3 runs to 11 residues. The full variable domain, with the rest looked up from reference TRBV28 and TRBJ1-1, is DVKVTQSSRYLVKRTGEKVFLECVQDMDHENMFWYRQDPGLGLRLIYFSYDVKMKEKGDIPEGYSVSREKKERFSLILESASTNQTSMYLCASRQLGAAFFGQGTRLTVV.

The sample holds one count of this clone. The chain links TRBV20-1 to TRBJ2-7; tentatively, D is TRBD2 (6 bases). The CDR3 sequence is 11 residues long. V was shortened by 7 bases and J by 2 bases, with 9 bases between the two germline ends. Germline V gene sequence: CDR1 DFQATT, CDR2 SNEGSKA (reference sequence). CDR3 protein: CSGGGTYEQYF. The CDR3 DNA sequence: TGCAGTGGTGGCGGGACCTACGAGCAGTACTTC.

The chain couples TRBV5-4 to TRBJ2-1, with a tentative D call TRBD1 (5 bases). Looked up from germline, CDR1 is SGHNT and CDR2 is YYREEE (reference sequence). The CDR3 is 13 amino acids. V dropped 1 base and J dropped 4 bases, with 6 bases sitting between them. The CDR3 spells CASSLKGYNEQFF. CDR3 nucleotide sequence: TGTGCCAGCAGCTTGAAGGGGTACAATGAGCAGTTCTTC.

The rearrangement links TRBV28 to TRBJ1-5, with TRBD1 matching 7 bases. Germline-derived CDR1 and CDR2 are MDHEN and SYDVKM. Trimming removed 6 bases from V and 6 bases from J; junction bases left unmatched: 11. The CDR3 runs 15 residues. The CDR3 is CASRAGTEFIQPQHF. The CDR3 nucleotides read TGTGCCAGCAGGGCCGGGACAGAGTTTATTCAGCCCCAGCATTTT. The variable domain in full, completed from reference TRBV28 and TRBJ1-5, reads DVKVTQSSRYLVKRTGEKVFLECVQDMDHENMFWYRQDPGLGLRLIYFSYDVKMKEKGDIPEGYSVSREKKERFSLILESASTNQTSMYLCASRAGTEFIQPQHFGDGTRLSIL.

This chain connects TRBV12-3 or TRBV12-4 to TRBJ2-3; D call uncertain. V was cut by 6 bases and J by 4 bases, with 8 bases left in between. The CDR3 is 12 amino acids. CDR3 nucleotides: TGTGCCAGCAGCTTATCCTCAGATACGCAGTATTTT. It codes for CASSLSSDTQYF.